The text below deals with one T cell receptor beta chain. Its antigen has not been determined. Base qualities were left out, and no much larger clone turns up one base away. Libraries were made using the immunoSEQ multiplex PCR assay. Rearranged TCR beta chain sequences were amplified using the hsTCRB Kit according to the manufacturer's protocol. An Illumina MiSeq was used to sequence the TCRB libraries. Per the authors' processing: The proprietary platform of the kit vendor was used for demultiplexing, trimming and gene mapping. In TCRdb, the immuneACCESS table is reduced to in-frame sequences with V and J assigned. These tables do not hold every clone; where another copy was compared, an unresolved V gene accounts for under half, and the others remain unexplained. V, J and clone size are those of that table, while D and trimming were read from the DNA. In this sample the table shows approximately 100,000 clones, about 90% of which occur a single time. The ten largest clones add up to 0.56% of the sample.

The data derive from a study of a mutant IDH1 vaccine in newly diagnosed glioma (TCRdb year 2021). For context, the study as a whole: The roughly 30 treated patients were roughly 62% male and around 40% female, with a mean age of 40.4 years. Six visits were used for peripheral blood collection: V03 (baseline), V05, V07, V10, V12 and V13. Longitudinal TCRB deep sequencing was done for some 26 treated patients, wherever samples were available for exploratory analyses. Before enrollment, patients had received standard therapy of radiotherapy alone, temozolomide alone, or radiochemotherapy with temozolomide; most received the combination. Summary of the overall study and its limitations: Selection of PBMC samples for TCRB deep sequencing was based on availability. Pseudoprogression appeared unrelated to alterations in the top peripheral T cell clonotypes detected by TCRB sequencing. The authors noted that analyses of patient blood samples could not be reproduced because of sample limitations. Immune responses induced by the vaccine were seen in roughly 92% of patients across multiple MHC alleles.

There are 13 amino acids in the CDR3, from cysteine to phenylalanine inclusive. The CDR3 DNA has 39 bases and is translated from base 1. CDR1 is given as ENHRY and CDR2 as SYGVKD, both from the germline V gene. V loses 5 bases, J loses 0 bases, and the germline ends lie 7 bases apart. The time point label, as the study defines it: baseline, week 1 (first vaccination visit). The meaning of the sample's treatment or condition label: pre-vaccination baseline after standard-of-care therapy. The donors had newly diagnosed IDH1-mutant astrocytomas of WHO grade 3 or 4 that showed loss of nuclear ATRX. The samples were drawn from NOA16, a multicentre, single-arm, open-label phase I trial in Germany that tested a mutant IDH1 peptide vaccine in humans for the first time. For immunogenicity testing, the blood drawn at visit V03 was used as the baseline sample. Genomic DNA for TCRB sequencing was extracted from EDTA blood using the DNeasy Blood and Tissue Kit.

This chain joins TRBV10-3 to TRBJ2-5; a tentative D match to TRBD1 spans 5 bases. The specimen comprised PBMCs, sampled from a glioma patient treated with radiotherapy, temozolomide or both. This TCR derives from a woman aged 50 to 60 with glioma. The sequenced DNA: TGTGCCATCAGTTCCAGGGACCAAGAGACCCAGTACTTC. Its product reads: CAISSRDQETQYF.